This T cell receptor (beta chain) was documented in a study of blood T cell repertoires in COVID-19. Overall study: Material from acute and convalescent COVID-19 was sourced from the United States, Italy and Spain.

Assay used: immunoSEQ multiplex PCR; TCRdb lists only in-frame clones, some missing. The sample shows 60,000 to 85,000 clones, approximately 89% of them seen only once. The germline gives CDR1 MGHRA, CDR2 YSYEKL. This CDR3 is built from 16 residues. Trimming cost V 1 base and J 2 bases; bases outside gene matches: 1. The receptor comes from a woman in her forties or fifties with active COVID-19. V and J are TRBV4-1 and TRBJ2-6, with TRBD2 matching 8 bases. Material for sequencing was peripheral blood. Here the CDR3 DNA reads TGCGCCAGCAGCCAAGTCGGGGGGGCTGGGGCCAACGTCCTGACTTTC. Encoded protein: CASSQVGGAGANVLTF.